This TCR beta chain was retrieved from a study of early T cells in non-severe SARS-CoV-2 infection. The sample holds many counts of this clonotype. Attachment of unique molecular identifiers to individual cDNA molecules was performed. TCRdb analysed the 5' RACE reads with MiXCR anew, one entry per CDR3 protein. The sample has tens of thousands of distinct CDR3 sequences, about 13% seen once; the top ten hold 1.1%. CDR1 is MNHEY and CDR2 is SMNVEV in the germline V gene (reference sequence). The germline V and J ends were trimmed by 3 bases and 1 base, with 10 bases remaining between them. The CDR3 extends over 15 amino acids.

The source of this sequence is an adult who was a healthcare worker with PCR-confirmed SARS-CoV-2 infection or an uninfected control (not recorded which). The sample comprised whole blood. The J gene is TRBJ1-5, the V gene TRBV27; D is unclear. In nucleotides, the CDR3 is TGTGCCAGCAGTTTCCGGCTGAGCAGCAATCAGCCCCAGCATTTT. Translated, it gives CASSFRLSSNQPQHF.